These 12 T cell receptor beta chains came from one sample sequenced in a study of blood T cell repertoires in COVID-19. Assay: immunoSEQ multiplex PCR; the TCRdb copy retains only in-frame clones and omits some. Here the sample spans 190,000 or so clones, 75% to 85% being singletons. Sequenced: PBMCs or T cells enriched from blood (not recorded which). The receptor set was obtained from a man aged 35-49 years who had recovered from COVID-19.

The gene calls are TRBV2 and TRBJ2-3; 8 bases are a match to TRBD1. The CDR3 runs to 12 residues. Germline V lookup: CDR1 SNHLY, CDR2 FYNNEI. Unmatched junction bases numbered 6, after V lost 6 bases and J lost 10 bases. CDR3 nucleotide sequence: TGTGCCAGCAGCGGCGACAGGGGCTCGCAGTATTTT. Residues: CASSGDRGSQYF.

This sequence joins TRBV11-2 and TRBJ2-7; 10 bases are a match to TRBD2. The length of the CDR3 is 15 residues. V shed 2 bases and J 7 bases; nucleotides not matched to a gene: 8. Germline lookup yields CDR1 SGHAT and CDR2 FQNNGV. As DNA, the CDR3 is TGTGCCAGCAGCTTAATTAGCGGGAGGCCGAAGGAGCAGTACTTC. Encoded protein: CASSLISGRPKEQYF.

This sequence joins TRBV4-2 and TRBJ2-7; 10 bases line up with TRBD2. This CDR3 is 15 amino acids long. J gave up 6 bases and V 4 bases, and 9 bases lay outside the gene matches. Germline loops: CDR1 LGHNA, CDR2 YNFKEQ. The CDR3 DNA follows: TGTGCCAGCAGCCTTGGATCTAGCGGGGGAGGCGAGCAGTACTTC. Protein product: CASSLGSSGGGEQYF.

The rearrangement joins TRBV29-1 to TRBJ2-2; TRBD2 matches 9 bases. Germline V gene sequence: CDR1 SQVTM, CDR2 ANQGSEA. The CDR3 consists of 17 residues. The J segment lost 4 bases and the V segment lost 7 bases, leaving 16 bases of the junction unmatched. CDR3: CSARGMGAGGATGELFF. The CDR3 DNA follows: TGCAGCGCCCGAGGAATGGGAGCGGGAGGAGCCACCGGGGAGCTGTTTTTT.

CDR3 region: CASSLRSSYEQYF. CDR3 coding DNA: TGCGCCAGCAGCCTAAGGAGCTCCTACGAGCAGTACTTC. The chain combines TRBV5-1 with TRBJ2-7; D ambiguous. The CDR3 spans 13 residues. The germline gives CDR1 SGHRS, CDR2 YFSETQ. Trimming took off 4 bases at V and 0 bases at J, with 8 bases between the two ends.

This rearrangement joins TRBV2 to TRBJ1-2; TRBD1 agrees at 7 bases. Germline loops: CDR1 SNHLY, CDR2 FYNNEI. V lost 6 bases to trimming and J lost 0 bases; unmatched junction nucleotides: 16. There are 18 residues in the CDR3. The CDR3 sequence: CASSAESGQPDPNYGYTF. For the CDR3, the DNA is TGTGCCAGCAGCGCGGAATCGGGACAGCCGGACCCTAACTATGGCTACACCTTC.

J is TRBJ2-5 and V is TRBV18, with a possible D match to TRBD1 (5 bases). Germline V gene sequence: CDR1 KGHSH, CDR2 LQKENI. This CDR3 is 17 amino acids long. Between the trimmed V and J ends, which lost 1 base and 2 bases, there was a span of 17 bases. Here the CDR3 DNA reads TGTGCCAGCTCACCACAGGGGCCCGTGACGAAACAAGAGACCCAGTACTTC. It is translated as CASSPQGPVTKQETQYF.

V and J are TRBV18 and TRBJ2-2; D gene unclear. The CDR3 totals 14 residues. The V and J ends lost 2 bases and 2 bases respectively, with 6 bases between them. Germline CDR1 is KGHSH and CDR2 is LQKENI. CDR3 region: CASSPAPNTGELFF. CDR3 bases: TGTGCCAGCTCACCAGCGCCTAACACCGGGGAGCTGTTTTTT.

The J gene is TRBJ1-6, the V gene TRBV19, with 7 bases identical to TRBD1. The CDR3 sequence is 15 residues long. The germline V gene has CDR1 LNHDA and CDR2 SQIVND (reference sequence). The V gene end was trimmed by 5 bases and the J gene end by 9 bases; junction bases not matched to a gene: 10. In DNA, the CDR3 is TGTGCCAGTAGTCGGGGACAGATCATGGGTTCACCCCTCCACTTT. It encodes CASSRGQIMGSPLHF.

The rearrangement uses TRBV24-1 and TRBJ2-7, with D possibly being TRBD2 (6 bases). There are 13 residues in the CDR3. Germline-derived CDR1 and CDR2 are KGHDR and SFDVKD. Trimming shortened V by 7 bases and J by 1 base, and 10 bases separated the two germline ends. The CDR3 DNA reads TGTGCCACCAGCTGGGGGGAATCCTACGAGCAGTACTTC. Translated: CATSWGESYEQYF.

This chain joins TRBV18 and TRBJ1-5; D remains ambiguous. The CDR3 runs 13 residues. The germline V gene has CDR1 KGHSH and CDR2 LQKENI. V was trimmed by 6 bases and J by 1 base, leaving 7 bases between them. The CDR3 DNA reads as TGTGCCAGCTCCGCGTTCAGCAATCAGCCCCAGCATTTT. Translation: CASSAFSNQPQHF.

This clone was counted at least ten times. J is TRBJ1-5 and V is TRBV30; D remains ambiguous. V was pared by 0 bases and J by 4 bases, with 7 bases between. The germline V gene has CDR1 GTSNPN and CDR2 SVGIG (reference sequence). CDR3 length equals 13 residues. The CDR3 region has the DNA TGTGCCTGGAGTGTACAGTTGAATCAGCCCCAGCATTTT. This gives the protein CAWSVQLNQPQHF.